Below are 26 T cell receptor beta chains sequenced from a single sample in a study of T cell responses to AZD1222 COVID-19 vaccine. Here immunoSEQ multiplex PCR was the method, and the copy in TCRdb shows in-frame clones only, minus some. The sample holds 160,000 or so clones, less than 90% seen once. Sequenced here: peripheral blood, sampled on day 0 of AZD1222 vaccination. All receptors derive from an adult in good health.

V gene TRBV4-2 combines with J gene TRBJ2-3; D gene unclear. The CDR3 has 14 amino acids. V was clipped by 3 bases and J by 4 bases, with 11 bases between them. CDR1 is LGHNA, CDR2 YNFKEQ, per germline. The CDR3 region has the DNA TGTGCCAGCAGCCAGGAGAGGTGGGCAGATACGCAGTATTTT. This sequence encodes CASSQERWADTQYF.

V and J are TRBV28 and TRBJ2-7; D remains unclear. This CDR3 comprises 13 residues. V lost 5 bases and J lost 4, with 12 bases in between. Germline values: CDR1 MDHEN, CDR2 SYDVKM. The chain's CDR3 is CASSSGGWYEQYV. The CDR3, as DNA: TGTGCCAGCAGTAGTGGTGGCTGGTACGAGCAGTACGTC.

The V call is TRBV28, the J call TRBJ1-1, with D uncertain. This CDR3 has 14 amino acids. Germline V gives CDR1 MDHEN, CDR2 SYDVKM. Trimming took 2 bases from V and 1 from J, leaving 8 bases between them. The CDR3 loop reads CASSLGLGNTEAFF. The CDR3 bases are TGTGCCAGCAGTTTAGGTTTGGGGAACACTGAAGCTTTCTTT.

The genes are TRBV5-5 and TRBJ2-2, with D perhaps TRBD1 or TRBD2 (5 bases each). V shed 4 bases and J shed 0 bases, with 13 bases lying between them. This CDR3 has 16 residues. From germline, CDR1 is SGHKS and CDR2 YYEKEE (reference sequence). The CDR3 DNA is TGTGCCAGCAGCGTGGGACGAACGTCGAACACCGGGGAGCTGTTTTTT. Protein: CASSVGRTSNTGELFF. The whole variable domain, filled in from reference TRBV5-5 and TRBJ2-2, reads DAGVTQSPTHLIKTRGQQVTLRCSPISGHKSVSWYQQVLGQGPQFIFQYYEKEERGRGNFPDRFSARQFPNYSSELNVNALLLGDSALYLCASSVGRTSNTGELFFGEGSRLTVL.

This clone showed up just once. Here the CDR3 reads CASSPGRVGATNEKLFF. The CDR3 DNA is TGCGCCAGCAGCCCAGGGAGGGTAGGGGCAACTAATGAAAAACTGTTTTTT. The chain has TRBV5-1 and TRBJ1-4, with D possibly matching TRBD1 (5 bases). The germline V and J ends were trimmed by 4 bases and 0 bases, with 16 bases remaining between them. CDR3 length: 17 amino acids. Germline loops: CDR1 SGHRS, CDR2 YFSETQ.

This clone was recorded a few times. This rearrangement joins TRBV7-6 to TRBJ2-7, with TRBD2 matching 7 bases. V lost 4 bases and J lost 0; bases outside the gene matches: 6. Per germline, CDR1 SGHVS and CDR2 FNYEAQ. CDR3 length: 15 residues. The CDR3: CASSSSGGSSYEQYF. The CDR3 DNA reads TGTGCCAGCAGCTCCTCGGGCGGGAGCTCCTACGAGCAGTACTTC.

The chain combines TRBV24-1 with TRBJ2-3; D uncertain. CDR3 size: 15 residues. CDR1 and CDR2 from the germline V gene are KGHDR and SFDVKD. The V end was cut by 5 bases, the J end by 3 bases, with 14 bases between. The CDR3 is CATSASGVVTDTQYF. CDR3 coding DNA: TGTGCCACCAGTGCCTCAGGAGTCGTGACAGATACGCAGTATTTT.

V and J are TRBV28 and TRBJ1-3; a possible D gene is TRBD1 (6 bases). V shed 6 bases and J shed 0 bases, with 18 bases lying between them. This CDR3 region has 17 residues. Germline CDR1 and CDR2: MDHEN and SYDVKM. This CDR3 is CASSLTTGAGSGNTIYF. CDR3 sequence (DNA): TGTGCCAGCAGCCTCACGACGGGGGCAGGCTCTGGAAACACCATATATTTT.

The chain has TRBV3-1 (or the pseudogene TRBV3-2) and TRBJ2-1, with 7 bases matching TRBD2. This CDR3 is built from 15 residues. The J segment lost 2 bases and the V segment lost 1 base, leaving 2 bases of the junction unmatched. The germline V gene encodes CDR1 LGHDT and CDR2 YNNKEL (reference sequence). The CDR3 protein is CASSQGAGAYNEQFF. CDR3 DNA sequence: TGTGCCAGCAGCCAAGGGGCGGGAGCCTACAATGAGCAGTTCTTC.

This clone was seen only once. The genes are TRBV13 and TRBJ1-4, with 8 positions matching TRBD1. This CDR3 is built from 13 residues. J lost 7 bases, V lost 5 bases, and 3 bases had no gene match. Germline CDR1 and CDR2: PRHDT and FYEKMQ (reference sequence). CDR3 sequence reads: CASSEDRAEKLFF. The CDR3 DNA is TGTGCCAGCAGCGAGGACAGGGCTGAAAAACTGTTTTTT.

The CDR3 coding sequence is TGCGCCAGCAGCCAAGATTCAACAGGGTTAAGTGGCTACACCTTC. This translates into CASSQDSTGLSGYTF. This rearrangement joins TRBV4-1 to TRBJ1-2, with D possibly matching TRBD1 (6 bases). Per the germline V gene, CDR1 is MGHRA and CDR2 is YSYEKL. The CDR3 spans 15 residues. Trimming took off 0 bases at V and 7 bases at J, with 15 bases between the two ends.

The chain carries TRBV6-1 and TRBJ1-5, with TRBD1 matching over 8 bases. After removal of 0 bases from V and 6 bases from J, the junction contained 4 bases not matched to a gene. This CDR3 is built from 15 residues. Germline loops: CDR1 MNHNS, CDR2 SASEGT. CDR3 DNA: TGTGCCAGCAGTGAAGCGACAGGGGCCAGTCAGCCCCAGCATTTT. It yields the protein CASSEATGASQPQHF.

The J gene is TRBJ2-7, the V gene TRBV9; tentative D call: TRBD1 (6 bases). V gave up 4 bases and J gave up 0 bases, with 14 bases separating them. The CDR3 totals 15 residues. The V gene's germline CDR1 is SGDLS and CDR2 YYNGEE. DNA of the CDR3: TGTGCCAGCAGCTCCCAGGACAGCTACTCCTACGAGCAGTACTTC. This translates into CASSSQDSYSYEQYF.

The chain links TRBV10-2 to TRBJ1-4, with TRBD1 as a possible D gene (6 bases). The V gene lost 7 bases and the J gene lost 4 bases, with 19 bases spanning the gap. CDR3 size: 16 residues. CDR1 WSHSY and CDR2 SAAADI come from the germline V gene. The CDR3 reads CASTAGSGGYNEKLFF. CDR3 in DNA: TGCGCCAGCACCGCCGGTAGCGGGGGCTATAATGAAAAACTGTTTTTT.

The chain couples TRBV6-1 to TRBJ1-1; D uncertain. The ends were cut back, 2 bases at V and 7 bases at J, with 14 bases in the middle. The germline V gene encodes CDR1 MNHNS and CDR2 SASEGT. The CDR3 covers 14 residues. This CDR3 is CASSESIGPHEAFF. The CDR3 region has the DNA TGTGCCAGCAGTGAATCTATAGGACCTCATGAAGCTTTCTTT.

The chain couples TRBV3-1 (or the pseudogene TRBV3-2) to TRBJ1-6, with 8 bases matching TRBD1. V was clipped by 4 bases and J by 6 bases; unmatched bases: 5. Germline V gene sequence: CDR1 LGHDT, CDR2 YNNKEL (reference sequence). There are 15 residues in the CDR3. The DNA of the CDR3 is TGTGCCAGCAGCCGGGGGACAGGCCTTAATTCACCCCTCCACTTT. Translation: CASSRGTGLNSPLHF.

The rearrangement uses TRBV10-3 and TRBJ2-3, with D unclear. Germline assignment: CDR1 ENHRY and CDR2 SYGVKD. The CDR3 has 14 amino acids. V was shortened by 4 bases and J by 3 bases, with 11 bases between the two germline ends. CDR3 in DNA: TGTGCCATCAGTGTGGGCGGAAATACAGATACGCAGTATTTT. Protein sequence: CAISVGGNTDTQYF.

The V gene is TRBV9, the J gene TRBJ1-6; D remains unclear. Germline V gene data show CDR1 as SGDLS and CDR2 as YYNGEE. Trimming left V 0 bases short and J 0 bases short, with 10 bases between. This CDR3 has 17 amino acids. CDR3 nucleotide sequence: TGTGCCAGCAGCGTAGAAGTTCTCGTCTCCTATAATTCACCCCTCCACTTT. Its translation: CASSVEVLVSYNSPLHF.

The chain uses TRBV6-5 and TRBJ1-5, with no clear D. Germline CDR1 is MNHEY and CDR2 is SVGAGI. V was trimmed by 0 bases and J by 2 bases, leaving 5 bases between them. The length of the CDR3 is 14 residues. The CDR3 spells CASSYSVGNQPQHF. The CDR3 DNA follows: TGTGCCAGCAGTTACTCAGTCGGCAATCAGCCCCAGCATTTT.

CDR3 loop: CASSTTGSNQPQHF. The CDR3 DNA sequence: TGTGCCAGCAGCACTACAGGGTCCAATCAGCCCCAGCATTTT. The V gene is TRBV25-1, the J gene TRBJ1-5, with D possibly being TRBD1 (6 bases). CDR1 and CDR2 (germline): MGHDK, SYGVNS. The CDR3 covers 14 residues. Trimming cost V 6 bases and J 3 bases, with 12 bases left between them.

The sample holds one count of this clone. The chain uses TRBV6-5 and TRBJ1-1; TRBD1 agrees at 7 bases. J lost 12 bases, V lost 6 bases, and 7 bases had no gene match. Germline lookup yields CDR1 MNHEY and CDR2 SVGAGI. The CDR3 consists of 11 residues. The CDR3 coding sequence is TGTGCCAGCAGCGTCGACAGGGTGTCTTTCTTT. Protein sequence: CASSVDRVSFF.

The CDR3 region is CAWSVQTTGELFF. Here the CDR3 DNA reads TGTGCCTGGAGTGTACAGACAACCGGGGAGCTGTTTTTT. The chain carries TRBV30 and TRBJ2-2, with D unclear. Germline-derived CDR1 and CDR2 are GTSNPN and SVGIG (reference sequence). This CDR3 is 13 amino acids long. V gave up 0 bases and J gave up 5 bases, with 7 bases separating them.

The chain employs TRBV28 and TRBJ1-5; 8 bases are shared with TRBD1. This CDR3 has 20 residues. The germline gives CDR1 MDHEN, CDR2 SYDVKM. V was pared by 3 bases and J by 2 bases, with 18 bases of the junction left unmatched. The CDR3: CASSLGRGQGSGVGNQPQHF. As DNA, the CDR3 is TGTGCCAGCAGTTTGGGAAGAGGACAGGGTTCCGGAGTGGGCAATCAGCCCCAGCATTTT.

This rearrangement joins TRBV24-1 to TRBJ1-2; D remains unclear. V was shortened by 9 bases and J by 0 bases, with 10 bases between the two germline ends. The length of the CDR3 is 13 residues. Germline assignment: CDR1 KGHDR and CDR2 SFDVKD. DNA of the CDR3: TGTGCCACCGCGGACGAGACTAACTATGGCTACACCTTC. It is translated as CATADETNYGYTF.

The V call is TRBV11-2, the J call TRBJ2-1, with 7 bases matching TRBD1. The CDR3 is 17 residues long. V lost 5 bases to trimming and J lost 0 bases; unmatched junction nucleotides: 10. Per the germline V gene, CDR1 is SGHAT and CDR2 is FQNNGV. CDR3 sequence reads: CASSPRLDRDSYNEQFF. In DNA form, the CDR3 reads TGTGCCAGCAGCCCTCGACTCGACAGGGACTCCTACAATGAGCAGTTCTTC.

V usage is TRBV5-1 and J usage is TRBJ2-2, with TRBD2 matching 8 bases. The germline V gene has CDR1 SGHRS and CDR2 YFSETQ. The CDR3 covers 17 residues. The V gene end was trimmed by 4 bases and the J gene end by 0 bases; junction bases not matched to a gene: 8. CDR3 in DNA: TGCGCCAGCAGCGGACCACTAGCGGACACGAACACCGGGGAGCTGTTTTTT. As protein: CASSGPLADTNTGELFF. Variable domain in full (rest from reference TRBV5-1 and TRBJ2-2): KAGVTQTPRYLIKTRGQQVTLSCSPISGHRSVSWYQQTPGQGLQFLFEYFSETQRNKGNFPGRFSGRQFSNSRSEMNVSTLELGDSALYLCASSGPLADTNTGELFFGEGSRLTVL.